This TCR beta chain was profiled in a study of blood T cell repertoires in COVID-19. The overall study: Sites across the United States, Italy and Spain contributed samples from acute and convalescent COVID-19. Sample material is recorded as cDNA or gDNA derived from T cells, B-cell-depleted T cells, or PBMCs.

Original data processing: Cell counts per sample came from amplifying reference gene primers. Using immunoSEQ multiplex PCR, the repertoire was profiled, and TCRdb retains in-frame clones only, with some absent. That table furnishes V, J and clone size, whereas the DNA furnished D and trimming. This table holds about 270,000 clones, roughly 85% found once. The CDR3 contains 13 residues. The V and J ends lost 3 bases and 11 bases respectively, with 14 bases between them. CDR1 and CDR2 from the germline V gene are SNHLY and FYNNEI. The chain employs TRBV2 and TRBJ2-1; a possible D gene is TRBD1 (6 bases). Sequenced sample: peripheral blood. The TCR comes from a human donor in a cohort sampled during active COVID-19. The CDR3: CASSEDSPRQQFF. The CDR3 DNA sequence: TGTGCCAGCAGTGAGGACAGCCCCAGGCAGCAGTTCTTC.